This TCR beta chain was recorded in a study of T-cell memory formation after mild COVID-19. TCRdb processed the 5' RACE reads anew with MiXCR; each CDR3 protein has one entry. Among a few hundred thousand distinct CDR3 sequences, under 30% were seen once, and the ten largest hold about 14%. Study-wide points: Most CD4+ clones that shrank were in CM and EM, while CD8+ ones turned up in EMRA.

CDR1 SGDLS and CDR2 YYNGEE come from the germline V gene. The CDR3 length is 14 residues. Trimming took off 0 bases at V and 2 bases at J, with 9 bases between the two ends. Details on this clonotype: Its antigen is not known.

The source material was PBMCs or a T cell subset sorted from them (not recorded which). The TCR sequence derives from an adult woman who had mild COVID-19 (a few samples of this study predate the infection). Cell type and time point are not known. V gene TRBV9 combines with J gene TRBJ2-7, with a weak D call TRBD1 (6 bases). CDR3 bases: TGTGCCAGCAGCGTAGGGGACAACACCTACGAGCAGTACTTC. This encodes CASSVGDNTYEQYF.